Listed below are T cell receptor beta chains from one sample, sequenced in a study of blood T cells in healthy people across ages. TCRdb recomputed calls from the 5' RACE reads with MiXCR, one row per CDR3 protein. Of about 640,000 distinct CDR3 sequences in the sample, 45% to 65% were seen once. The specimen sequenced was blood. The receptors were gathered from a man in his 60s in good health. Each CDR3 is given without its conserved first and last residue. Fields, in order: V gene, J gene, CDR3 length, CDR3 protein.

>TRBV20-1|TRBJ2-7|11
SARTSAPYEQY
>TRBV4-1|TRBJ2-5|13
ASSQVGTEQETQY
>TRBV29-1|TRBJ1-2|10
SVGQGVYGYT
>TRBV6-5|TRBJ1-2|13
ASRETTGENYGYT
>TRBV27|TRBJ2-6|16
ASSSGGDRGIGANVLT
>TRBV25-1|TRBJ2-1|9
ASLGVNEQF
>TRBV5-1|TRBJ1-2|12
ASSRDGSGTGYT
>TRBV6-1|TRBJ1-4|13
ASSGEQGASEKLF
>TRBV28|TRBJ1-1|13
ASSPAGGRYTEAF
>TRBV9|TRBJ2-3|13
ASSMTSGWEDTQY
>TRBV12-3/TRBV12-4|TRBJ2-5|11
ASSGTAKETQY
>TRBV20-1|TRBJ2-7|12
SARSSGTGYEQY
>TRBV24-1|TRBJ1-5|16
ATSDQKERTDSNQPQH
>TRBV20-1|NA|11
SAAGTGEETQY
>TRBV20-1|TRBJ2-7|16
SARDPKGRTSGVYEQY
>TRBV12-3/TRBV12-4|NA|14
ASSWNRGQGAYEQY
>TRBV24-1|TRBJ2-1|12
ATSDPSDVGEQF
>TRBV29-1|NA|10
SVERTNNEQY
>TRBV25-1|TRBJ1-6|14
ASSDGPGTANSPLH
>TRBV12-3/TRBV12-4|TRBJ1-6|14
ASSFETGGGGSPLH
>TRBV7-9|TRBJ2-5|12
ASSSDRGSETQY
>TRBV6-6|TRBJ2-3|13
ASSTGQGWTDTQY
>TRBV21-1|TRBJ2-5|16
ASSNCSSGRGFQETQY
>TRBV20-1|TRBJ2-5|13
SARKAASYQETQY
>TRBV12-5|TRBJ1-2|14
ASGLVRGVGVEGYT
>TRBV3-1|TRBJ2-1|13
ASSLGQVFYNEQF
>TRBV9|TRBJ1-2|11
ASSVDREDGYT
>TRBV12-3/TRBV12-4|TRBJ2-2|10
ASRYGTGELF
>TRBV6-1|TRBJ2-7|10
ASLSVTYEQY
>TRBV24-1|TRBJ2-3|11
ATSGSVAGTQY
>TRBV5-5|TRBJ1-2|11
ASSLATPDGYT